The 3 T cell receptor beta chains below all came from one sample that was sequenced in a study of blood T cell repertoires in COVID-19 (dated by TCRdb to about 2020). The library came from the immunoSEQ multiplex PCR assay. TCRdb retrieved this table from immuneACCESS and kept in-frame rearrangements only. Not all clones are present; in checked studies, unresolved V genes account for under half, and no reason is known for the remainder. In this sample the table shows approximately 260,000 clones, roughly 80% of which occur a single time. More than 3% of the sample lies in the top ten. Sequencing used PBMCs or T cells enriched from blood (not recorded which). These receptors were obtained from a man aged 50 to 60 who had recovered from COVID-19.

In DNA form, the CDR3 reads TGTGCCAGCCGGAGAGAATTGGCTGCCGAGCAGTACTTC. Its translation is CASRRELAAEQYF. V usage is TRBV2 and J usage is TRBJ2-7; unclear D gene. The germline V and J ends were trimmed by 8 bases and 6 bases, with 17 bases remaining between them. Germline V gives CDR1 SNHLY, CDR2 FYNNEI. This CDR3 is 13 amino acids long.

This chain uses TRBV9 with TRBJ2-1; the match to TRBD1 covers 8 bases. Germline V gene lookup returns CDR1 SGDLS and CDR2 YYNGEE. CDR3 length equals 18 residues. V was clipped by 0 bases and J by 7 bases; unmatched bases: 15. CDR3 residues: CASSVEGVIGQGMNEQFF. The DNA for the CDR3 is TGTGCCAGCAGCGTAGAGGGTGTTATAGGACAGGGAATGAATGAGCAGTTCTTC.

Here the CDR3 reads CASSFLADSYNEQFF. CDR3 in DNA: TGTGCCAGCAGCTTTCTAGCGGACTCCTACAATGAGCAGTTCTTC. The chain employs TRBV11-2 and TRBJ2-1, with TRBD2 matching 7 bases. Trimming at V came to 3 bases and at J to 0 bases, leaving 2 bases not matched to a gene. CDR3 length equals 15 residues. Germline CDR1 and CDR2: SGHAT and FQNNGV. Together with reference TRBV11-2 and TRBJ2-1, the CDR3 gives the full variable domain: EAGVAQSPRYKIIEKRQSVAFWCNPISGHATLYWYQQILGQGPKLLIQFQNNGVVDDSQLPKDRFSAERLKGVDSTLKIQPAKLEDSAVYLCASSFLADSYNEQFFGPGTRLTVL.